This record looks at one T cell receptor beta chain sequence and its context. The specificity of this receptor is unknown. Base qualities are not at hand, and no much larger clone is one base apart. The donors were healthy, HIV-negative adults who had no recently reported acute infections or vaccinations. Every donor was a Caucasian adult residing in Nashville, Tennessee, USA. CD4+ T cells were enriched by magnetic negative selection; naive cells were then positively selected on CD45RA, and the negative fraction formed the memory subset. Blood was obtained by leukapheresis, after which PBMCs were separated by Ficoll-Histopaque density gradient centrifugation and cryopreserved in liquid nitrogen vapor phase. Analytical flow cytometry was used to check the purity and quantity of each magnetically sorted T cell population. From each sorted fraction, genomic DNA was isolated and quantified by UV absorbance on a Nanodrop 2000c.

The record originates from a study of shared clonotypes between healthy human individuals (dated by TCRdb to 2018 to 2020). Regarding the research as a whole: A couple of women and a few men aged 18 to 49 years were included in the cohort. For each donor, CD4 naive and CD4 memory were each given three plates, CD8 naive was given two plates, and CD8 memory was given one plate. Blood TCR repertoires of a handful of healthy adults were deeply sequenced to estimate repertoire size and the extent of clonotype sharing between individuals. To increase sequencing depth and limit assay-specific biases, TCR repertoire library preparation and sequencing were carried out by different laboratories using diverse techniques. Between about 0.9 and 10 billion PBMCs per donor were obtained by leukapheresis. Broader findings and caveats from the paper: The genetic and exposure-history diversity represented was limited by the small number of donors. Only blood was sampled, and tissue TCR repertoires likely differ from those in blood. Pairwise subsampling led to the expectation that sequencing depth would affect the degree of clonotype sharing among donors. Clonotypes shared by all four sorted-subset donors showed higher generation probabilities than non-shared clonotypes. Rarefaction of sorted-subset datasets indicated incomplete sequencing despite the large sequencing depth. Larger estimated clonotype richness was generally found for naive subsets than for memory subsets. When four donors were compared, the shared fraction of clonotypes was 5% to 6.5% for naive CD4, around 3.6% for naive CD8, 2.3% for memory CD4, and about 0.36% for memory CD8.

Using the deep immunoSEQ assay, TCR CDR3 regions were amplified from genomic DNA by multiplex PCR. Genomic DNA extracted from each cell subset was distributed evenly over all wells of several immunoSEQ 96-well plates, and each plate served as one replicate. For sorted subsets, roughly 200 ng genomic DNA, equal to approximately 30,000 T cell genomes, was loaded into each replicate PCR. The purified libraries were quantified using a Qubit 3.0 fluorometer, sized with a Bioanalyzer 2100, and then quantified again using the KAPA Library Quantification kit. Every immunoSEQ 96-well plate was sequenced on a dedicated single-read 150-cycle Illumina NextSeq 550 flow cell. The study's own analysis went as follows. The immunoSEQ output contained only junctional sequences without quality scores, so filtering could not match that applied to full-length reads. To assign V/J genes and CDR3, sequences were annotated using PyIR, a Python wrapper for IgBLAST v1.9, with IMGT germline references. Reads were filtered out if the reads had weak V/J assignments (E-value above 1e-6), no CDR3, stop codons, out-of-frame junctions, or ambiguous translated residues. V3J clonotypes were defined as sequences sharing an identical inferred V gene, J gene, and CDR3 amino acid sequence. Percentage overlap between repertoires was computed as shared unique clonotypes divided by the size of the smaller repertoire. Three approaches were used to assess repertoire richness: RTK rarefaction, the Chao1 estimator, and Recon v2.1 estimates of unobserved clonotypes. OLGA was used to compute generation probabilities for all TCRbeta clonotypes that the gDNA method yielded from a handful of donors. What TCRdb holds here is the immuneACCESS table cut down to in-frame rearrangements. Part of the clones is not present; checked against another copy, under half of the missing clones reflect an unresolved V gene, and the others are unexplained. That table gives V, J and clone size, and the DNA gave D and trimming. Counted in this sample were a few million clones; about 92% of them appeared once. The ten largest clones represent roughly 0.13% of the sample.

Trimming takes 7 bases off V and 6 bases off J; junction bases not matched to a gene: 3. CDR1 and CDR2 (SGHTA, FQGNSA) derive from the germline V gene. From its cysteine to its phenylalanine, the CDR3 spans 13 amino acids. Only CDR3 DNA remains: 39 bases, in frame from the first base. Source material: naive CD4+ T cells sorted from blood. This specimen's cell subset or site label, per the study, means: CD45RA+ positively selected. The sequence was obtained from a man aged 18 to 30 in good health. Recombination linked TRBV7-2 to TRBJ1-5; TRBD1 agrees with 10 junctional bases. Here the CDR3 is given as CASNDRGLQPQHF. The DNA sequence reads TGTGCCAGCAACGACAGGGGGCTTCAGCCCCAGCATTTT.